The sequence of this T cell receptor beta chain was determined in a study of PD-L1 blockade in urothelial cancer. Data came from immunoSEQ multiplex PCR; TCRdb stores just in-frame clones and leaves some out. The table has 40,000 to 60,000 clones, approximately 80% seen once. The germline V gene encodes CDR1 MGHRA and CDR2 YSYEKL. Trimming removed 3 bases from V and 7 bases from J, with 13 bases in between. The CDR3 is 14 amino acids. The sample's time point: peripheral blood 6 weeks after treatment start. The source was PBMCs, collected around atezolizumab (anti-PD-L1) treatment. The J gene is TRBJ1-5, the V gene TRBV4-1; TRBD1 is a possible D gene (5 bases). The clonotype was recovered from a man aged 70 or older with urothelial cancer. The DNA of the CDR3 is TGCGCCAGCAGCCACATCAGGGATAAGCAGCCCCAGCATTTT. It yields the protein CASSHIRDKQPQHF.